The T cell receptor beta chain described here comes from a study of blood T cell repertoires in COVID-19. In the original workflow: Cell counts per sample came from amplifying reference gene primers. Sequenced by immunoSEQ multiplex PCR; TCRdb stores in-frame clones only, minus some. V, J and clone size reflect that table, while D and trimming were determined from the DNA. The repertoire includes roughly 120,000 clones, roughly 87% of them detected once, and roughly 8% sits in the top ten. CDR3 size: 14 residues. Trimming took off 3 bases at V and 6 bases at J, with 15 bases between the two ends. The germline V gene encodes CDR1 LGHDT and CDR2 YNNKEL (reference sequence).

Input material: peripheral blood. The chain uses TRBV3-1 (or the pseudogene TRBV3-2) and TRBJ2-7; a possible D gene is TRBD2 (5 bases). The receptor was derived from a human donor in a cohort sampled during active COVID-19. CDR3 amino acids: CASSHPPAGGEQYF. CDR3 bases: TGTGCCAGCAGCCATCCCCCGGCGGGCGGCGAGCAGTACTTC.